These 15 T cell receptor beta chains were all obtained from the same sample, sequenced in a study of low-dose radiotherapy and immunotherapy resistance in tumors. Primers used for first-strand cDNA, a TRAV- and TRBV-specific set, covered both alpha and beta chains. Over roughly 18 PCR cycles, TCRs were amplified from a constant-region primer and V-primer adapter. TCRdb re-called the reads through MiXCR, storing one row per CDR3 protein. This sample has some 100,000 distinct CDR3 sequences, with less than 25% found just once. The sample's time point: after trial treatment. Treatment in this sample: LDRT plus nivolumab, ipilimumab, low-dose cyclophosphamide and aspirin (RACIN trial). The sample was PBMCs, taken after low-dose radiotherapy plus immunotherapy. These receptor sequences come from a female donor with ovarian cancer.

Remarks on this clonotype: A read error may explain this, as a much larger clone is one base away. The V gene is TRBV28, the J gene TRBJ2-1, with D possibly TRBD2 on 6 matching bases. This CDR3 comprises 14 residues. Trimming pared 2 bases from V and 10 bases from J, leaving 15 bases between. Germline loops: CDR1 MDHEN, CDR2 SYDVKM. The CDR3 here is CASSLNVPRGEQFF. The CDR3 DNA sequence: TGTGCCAGCAGTTTAAATGTCCCGCGGGGCGAGCAGTTCTTC. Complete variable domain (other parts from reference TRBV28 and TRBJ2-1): DVKVTQSSRYLVKRTGEKVFLECVQDMDHENMFWYRQDPGLGLRLIYFSYDVKMKEKGDIPEGYSVSREKKERFSLILESASTNQTSMYLCASSLNVPRGEQFFGPGTRLTVL.

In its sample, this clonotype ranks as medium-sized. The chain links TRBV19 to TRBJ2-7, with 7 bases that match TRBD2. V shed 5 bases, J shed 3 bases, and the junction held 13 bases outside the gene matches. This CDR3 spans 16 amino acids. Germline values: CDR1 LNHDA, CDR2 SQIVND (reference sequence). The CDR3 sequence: CASSSLLAAVLYEQYF. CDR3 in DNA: TGTGCCAGTAGTTCCCTGCTAGCGGCCGTACTCTACGAGCAGTACTTC.

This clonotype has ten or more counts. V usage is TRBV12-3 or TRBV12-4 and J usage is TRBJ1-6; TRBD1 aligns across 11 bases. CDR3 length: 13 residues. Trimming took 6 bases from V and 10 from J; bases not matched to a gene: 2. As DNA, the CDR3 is TGTGCCAGCAGCGGACAGGGGGCCTCACCCCTCCACTTT. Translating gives CASSGQGASPLHF.

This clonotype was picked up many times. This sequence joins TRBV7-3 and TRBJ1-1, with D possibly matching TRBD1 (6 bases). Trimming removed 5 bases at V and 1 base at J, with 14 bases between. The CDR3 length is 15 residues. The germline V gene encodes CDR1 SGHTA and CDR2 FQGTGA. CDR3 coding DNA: TGTGCCAGCAGCCCCCGGGGGGCTCCGAACACTGAAGCTTTCTTT. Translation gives CASSPRGAPNTEAFF. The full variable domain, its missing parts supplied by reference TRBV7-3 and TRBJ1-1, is GAGVSQTPSNKVTEKGKYVELRCDPISGHTALYWYRQSLGQGPEFLIYFQGTGAADDSGLPNDRFFAVRPEGSVSTLKIQRTERGDSAVYLCASSPRGAPNTEAFFGQGTRLTVV.

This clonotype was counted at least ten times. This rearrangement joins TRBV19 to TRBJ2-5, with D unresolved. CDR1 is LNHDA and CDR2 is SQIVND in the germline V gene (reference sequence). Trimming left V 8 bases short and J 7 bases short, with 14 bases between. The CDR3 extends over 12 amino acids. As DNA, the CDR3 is TGTGCCAGTGGCCAGAGGTGGGGGACCCAGTACTTC. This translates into CASGQRWGTQYF. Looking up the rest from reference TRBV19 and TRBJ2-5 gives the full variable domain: DGGITQSPKYLFRKEGQNVTLSCEQNLNHDAMYWYRQDPGQGLRLIYYSQIVNDFQKGDIAEGYSVSREKKESFPLTVTSAQKNPTAFYLCASGQRWGTQYFGPGTRLLVL.

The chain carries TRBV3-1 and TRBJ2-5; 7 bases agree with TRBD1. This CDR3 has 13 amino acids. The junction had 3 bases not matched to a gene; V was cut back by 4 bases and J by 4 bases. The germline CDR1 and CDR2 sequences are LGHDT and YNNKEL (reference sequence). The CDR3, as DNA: TGTGCCAGCAGCCTGAACAGGGGAGAGACCCAGTACTTC. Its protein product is CASSLNRGETQYF.

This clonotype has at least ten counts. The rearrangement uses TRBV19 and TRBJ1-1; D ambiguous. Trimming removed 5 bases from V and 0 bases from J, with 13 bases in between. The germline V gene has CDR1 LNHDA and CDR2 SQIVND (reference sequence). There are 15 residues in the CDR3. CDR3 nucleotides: TGTGCCAGTAGTGCGGACGGTCTCATGAACACTGAAGCTTTCTTT. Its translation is CASSADGLMNTEAFF.

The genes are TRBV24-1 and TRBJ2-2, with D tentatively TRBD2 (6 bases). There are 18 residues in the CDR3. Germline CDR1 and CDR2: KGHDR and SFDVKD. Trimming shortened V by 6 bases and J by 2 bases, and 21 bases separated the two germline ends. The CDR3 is CATSRTGTGTLNTGELFF. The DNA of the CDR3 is TGTGCCACCAGTAGAACAGGCACCGGGACTCTAAACACCGGGGAGCTGTTTTTT.

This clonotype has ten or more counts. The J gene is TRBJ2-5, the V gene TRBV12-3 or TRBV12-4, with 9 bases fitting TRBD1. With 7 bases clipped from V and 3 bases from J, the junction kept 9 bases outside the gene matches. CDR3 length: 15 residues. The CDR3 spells CASTTGTGLEETQYF. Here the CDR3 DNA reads TGTGCCAGCACCACGGGGACAGGGCTTGAAGAGACCCAGTACTTC.

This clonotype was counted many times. CDR3 protein: CASSLAGRPDTQYF. In DNA, the CDR3 is TGTGCCAGCAGCCTGGCAGGGCGACCAGATACGCAGTATTTT. This sequence joins TRBV3-1 and TRBJ2-3; D may be TRBD1 (5 bases). The germline V and J ends were trimmed by 4 bases and 4 bases, with 12 bases remaining between them. CDR3 length: 14 amino acids. CDR1 is LGHDT, CDR2 YNNKEL, per germline (reference sequence).

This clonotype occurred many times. Here the CDR3 reads CASSLSRGGGTGELFF. CDR3 DNA sequence: TGTGCCAGCAGTTTATCTAGGGGGGGGGGCACCGGGGAGCTGTTTTTT. This chain connects TRBV27 to TRBJ2-2; tentative D call: TRBD2 (7 bases). The length of the CDR3 is 16 residues. Germline values: CDR1 MNHEY, CDR2 SMNVEV (reference sequence). Trimming left V 0 bases short and J 4 bases short, with 12 bases between.

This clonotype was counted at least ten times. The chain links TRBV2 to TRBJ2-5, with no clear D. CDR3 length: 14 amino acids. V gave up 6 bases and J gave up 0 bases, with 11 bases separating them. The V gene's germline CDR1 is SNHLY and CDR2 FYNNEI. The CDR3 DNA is TGTGCCAGCAGCTTCGACTCGTACCAAGAGACCCAGTACTTC. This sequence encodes CASSFDSYQETQYF.

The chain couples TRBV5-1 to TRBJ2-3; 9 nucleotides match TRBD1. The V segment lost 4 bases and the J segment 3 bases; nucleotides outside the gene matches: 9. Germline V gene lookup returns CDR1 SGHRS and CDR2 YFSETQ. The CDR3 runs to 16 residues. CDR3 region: CASSGWQGTGTDTQYF. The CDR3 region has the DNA TGCGCCAGCAGCGGATGGCAAGGGACAGGGACAGATACGCAGTATTTT.

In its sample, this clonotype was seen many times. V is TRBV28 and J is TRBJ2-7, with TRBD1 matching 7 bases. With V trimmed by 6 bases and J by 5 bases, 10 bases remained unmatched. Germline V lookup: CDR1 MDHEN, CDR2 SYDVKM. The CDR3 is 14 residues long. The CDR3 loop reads CASRGTALLNEQYF. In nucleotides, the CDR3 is TGTGCCAGCAGGGGGACAGCCCTTCTCAACGAGCAGTACTTC.

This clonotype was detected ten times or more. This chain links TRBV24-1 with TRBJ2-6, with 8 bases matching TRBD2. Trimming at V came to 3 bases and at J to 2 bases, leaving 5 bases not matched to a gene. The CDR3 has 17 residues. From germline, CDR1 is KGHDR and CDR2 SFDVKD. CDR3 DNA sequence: TGTGCCACCAGTGATCCCCGGGGGGGAACTGGGGCCAACGTCCTGACTTTC. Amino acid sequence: CATSDPRGGTGANVLTF.